The entry below gives a single T cell receptor (beta chain) sequence along with its context. Per the original data handling: Reference gene primers were amplified, and this amplification served to estimate nucleated cell counts. Clones were read by immunoSEQ multiplex PCR, and TCRdb kept only the in-frame ones, dropping some. V, J and clone size are those of that table, while D and trimming were read from the DNA. This table has some 70,000 clones, approximately 89% appearing once. This entry is derived from a study of blood T cell repertoires in COVID-19. Study details: Specimens from acute and convalescent COVID-19 originated in the United States, Italy and Spain. Sources were T cells, B-cell-depleted T cells, or PBMCs; the material itself was cDNA or gDNA.

Trimming at V came to 9 bases and at J to 8 bases, leaving 10 bases not matched to a gene. The CDR3 runs 13 residues. Looked up from germline, CDR1 is SGHTA and CDR2 is FQGNSA. This clonotype originated in a man in his fifties or sixties with active COVID-19. Source material: peripheral blood. The chain has TRBV7-2 and TRBJ1-5, with TRBD1 identical over 7 bases. The CDR3, as DNA: TGTGCCAGTACGACAGGGTTAGGGGAGCCCCAGCATTTT. Protein product: CASTTGLGEPQHF.